Listed here is a single TCR beta chain. Its antigen is undetermined. CDR3 length: 15 amino acids. V was trimmed by 1 base and J by 7 bases, leaving 17 bases between them. CDR1 and CDR2 (germline): SGHTA, FQGNSA. The data belong to a study of cytomegalovirus exposure and HLA in healthy donors. Study background: The use of the same platform for the 120 or so validation repertoires and the 650 to 850 first-cohort repertoires was reported by a later analysis.

Measured with immunoSEQ multiplex PCR; TCRdb has only the in-frame clones, and not every one. The table records a few hundred thousand clones, approximately 90% of them present only once. Separation from the 666-subject first cohort characterized the roughly 120-subject validation cohort, to which the donors belonged. Study-level results: More than 150 TCR beta chains were listed as cytomegalovirus-associated.

This sequence originates from a woman aged 18-30 years in good health and CMV-seronegative. J is TRBJ2-7 and V is TRBV7-2; no reliable D call. Sequencing was done on a sample of PBMCs. CDR3 sequence reads: CASSLVQNYLREQYF. The CDR3 DNA is TGTGCCAGCAGCTTAGTGCAGAACTACCTCAGAGAGCAGTACTTC.